One sample yielded the 16 T cell receptor beta chains listed below, sequenced in a study of T cells in Graves' hyperthyroidism and ophthalmopathy. Amplification targeted TCR beta CDR3 regions from RNA transcripts. Initially, a first-round RT-PCR of the TCR CDR3 employed the HTBI primer set. TCRdb re-called the multiplex PCR reads through MiXCR, storing one row per CDR3 protein. The data contain almost 500,000 distinct CDR3 sequences, approximately 23% of them seen just once; the ten biggest clones take up around 50%. Sequencing used blood. The receptor source for this set is a woman aged 70 to 79 with Graves' ophthalmopathy.

The V call is TRBV27, the J call TRBJ1-1, with unresolved D. The CDR3 totals 14 residues. The V end lost 5 bases, the J end lost 1 base, and 11 bases lay between the germline ends. Germline V gene data show CDR1 as MNHEY and CDR2 as SMNVEV (reference sequence). The CDR3 is CASSTPTANTEAFF. The CDR3 nucleotides are TGTGCCAGCAGTACCCCAACGGCGAACACTGAAGCTTTCTTT.

This clonotype occurred a few times. In DNA, the CDR3 is TGCGCCAGCAGCCAAGTACCGGGAGGCTACAATGAGCAGTTCTTC. As protein: CASSQVPGGYNEQFF. The genes are TRBV4-1 and TRBJ2-1, with 7 bases aligning to TRBD2. Trimming cost V 1 base and J 3 bases; bases outside gene matches: 3. CDR3 size: 15 residues. Germline-derived CDR1 and CDR2 are MGHRA and YSYEKL.

This chain connects TRBV3-1 to TRBJ2-7, with 13 bases aligning to TRBD2. V lost 0 bases, J lost 7 bases, and 6 bases stayed unmatched. The germline CDR1 and CDR2 sequences are LGHDT and YNNKEL (reference sequence). CDR3 length equals 16 residues. The CDR3 spells CASSQDWTSGSKEQYF. DNA for the CDR3: TGTGCCAGCAGCCAAGATTGGACTAGCGGGAGTAAAGAGCAGTACTTC.

This clonotype occurred a few times. The chain recombines TRBV16 with TRBJ2-7; no clear D gene. Trimming removed 0 bases from V and 7 bases from J, with 7 bases in between. Germline lookup yields CDR1 KGHSY and CDR2 FQNENV. The CDR3 is 12 residues long. CDR3 DNA sequence: TGTGCCAGCAGCCAATCTTACGGGGAGCAGTACTTC. Encoded protein: CASSQSYGEQYF. The full variable domain, with the rest looked up from reference TRBV16 and TRBJ2-7, is GEEVAQTPKHLVRGEGQKAKLYCAPIKGHSYVFWYQQVLKNEFKFLISFQNENVFDETGMPKERFSAKCLPNSPCSLEIQATKLEDSAVYFCASSQSYGEQYFGPGTRLTVT.

The chain uses TRBV7-2 and TRBJ1-1, with 7 bases that match TRBD1. The CDR3 consists of 15 residues. The germline V gene encodes CDR1 SGHTA and CDR2 FQGNSA. Trimming cost V 5 bases and J 1 base; bases outside gene matches: 7. The CDR3 sequence is CASSLQGRANTEAFF. The CDR3 DNA reads as TGTGCCAGCAGCCTACAGGGGCGGGCGAACACTGAAGCTTTCTTT.

This chain uses TRBV20-1 with TRBJ2-1; 11 bases map to TRBD2. Germline values: CDR1 DFQATT, CDR2 SNEGSKA (reference sequence). V trimming: 5 bases; J trimming: 13 bases; junction bases outside the gene matches: 10. The CDR3 is made up of 13 amino acids. The CDR3 DNA reads as TGCAGTGCTCCGCGAACTAGCGGGGGACTCCAGTTCTTC. Amino acids: CSAPRTSGGLQFF.

The rearrangement uses TRBV30 and TRBJ1-5; 9 bases align to TRBD1. This CDR3 is built from 15 residues. Germline CDR1 GTSNPN, CDR2 SVGIG (reference sequence). V trimming: 0 bases; J trimming: 4 bases; junction bases outside the gene matches: 4. In DNA form, the CDR3 reads TGTGCCTGGAGTGTGGGGACAGGGAGAAATCAGCCCCAGCATTTT. Protein product: CAWSVGTGRNQPQHF.

This clonotype has a handful of counts. The V gene is TRBV29-1, the J gene TRBJ2-5, with 13 positions matching TRBD2. The CDR3 sequence is 17 residues long. Germline trimming cut 7 bases from V and 5 bases from J; bases unmatched to any gene: 16. Germline CDR1 reads SQVTM; CDR2 reads ANQGSEA. The CDR3 DNA sequence: TGCAGCGCGAGGACTAGCGGGAGTAGTAGTAGAGTGGAGACCCAGTACTTC. Translated: CSARTSGSSSRVETQYF. The complete variable domain, with remaining parts taken from reference TRBV29-1 and TRBJ2-5, reads SAVISQKPSRDICQRGTSLTIQCQVDSQVTMMFWYRQQPGQSLTLIATANQGSEATYESGFVIDKFPISRPNLTFSTLTVSNMSPEDSSIYLCSARTSGSSSRVETQYFGPGTRLLVL.

At least ten counts were recorded for this clonotype. V and J are TRBV28 and TRBJ1-1; D not certain. Germline CDR1 is MDHEN and CDR2 is SYDVKM. V was pared by 6 bases and J by 0 bases, with 8 bases between. The CDR3 has 13 residues. The CDR3 protein is CASSTIMNTEAFF. CDR3 bases: TGTGCCAGCAGCACCATAATGAACACTGAAGCTTTCTTT.

Only a few counts were recorded for this clonotype. V and J are TRBV6-1 and TRBJ2-3; weak D call: TRBD1 (5 bases). This CDR3 is 15 amino acids long. Germline CDR1 reads MNHNS; CDR2 reads SASEGT. Deletions cut 4 bases from V and 1 base from J, with 12 bases between. CDR3 sequence reads: CASSVQGFGTDTQYF. The DNA of the CDR3 is TGTGCCAGCAGTGTTCAGGGTTTTGGCACAGATACGCAGTATTTT.

The V and J genes are TRBV3-1 and TRBJ2-7; 7 nucleotides agree with TRBD1. With V trimmed by 1 base and J by 2 bases, 2 bases remained unmatched. The CDR3 loop spans 14 amino acids. The germline V gene has CDR1 LGHDT and CDR2 YNNKEL (reference sequence). Here the CDR3 DNA reads TGTGCCAGCAGCCAAGGGACAGGCACCTACGAGCAGTACTTC. The encoded protein is CASSQGTGTYEQYF.

This clonotype has just a few counts. The chain has TRBV20-1 and TRBJ2-7; tentatively, D is TRBD2 (5 bases). Trimming took off 1 base at V and 4 bases at J, with 20 bases between the two ends. CDR1 and CDR2 (germline): DFQATT, SNEGSKA (reference sequence). The CDR3 loop spans 16 amino acids. This CDR3 reads CSARARGGNPRYEQYF. CDR3 DNA: TGCAGTGCTAGAGCCAGAGGAGGCAACCCTCGTTACGAGCAGTACTTC.

This clonotype was counted ten times or more. The rearrangement uses TRBV11-2 and TRBJ2-1, with 10 nucleotides matching TRBD1. The CDR3 has 15 amino acids. Germline V CDR1 and CDR2: SGHAT, FQNNGV. Trimming took 5 bases from V and 5 from J; bases not matched to a gene: 6. This CDR3 is CASSPTGGEHNEQFF. The CDR3 DNA reads TGTGCCAGCAGCCCGACAGGGGGCGAGCACAATGAGCAGTTCTTC.

The V call is TRBV20-1, the J call TRBJ2-7; TRBD2 matches at 9 bases. J was trimmed by 3 bases and V by 2 bases; bases with no gene match: 8. The V gene's germline CDR1 is DFQATT and CDR2 SNEGSKA (reference sequence). This CDR3 comprises 15 residues. The CDR3 is CSARTGLATDYEQYF. CDR3 coding DNA: TGCAGTGCTAGAACGGGACTAGCCACGGACTACGAGCAGTACTTC.

In this sample, this clonotype turned up once. V usage is TRBV5-4 and J usage is TRBJ2-3, with 10 bases identical to TRBD2. Per germline, CDR1 SGHNT and CDR2 YYREEE (reference sequence). The CDR3 sequence is 17 residues long. With 4 bases clipped from V and 2 bases from J, the junction kept 10 bases outside the gene matches. CDR3 nucleotides: TGTGCCAGCAGCCCACTCAGGACTAGCGGAATCACAGATACGCAGTATTTT. Encoded protein: CASSPLRTSGITDTQYF.

This clonotype was counted many times. The chain joins TRBV2 to TRBJ2-2, with a tentative D call TRBD2 (6 bases). The CDR3 totals 17 residues. CDR1 and CDR2 (germline): SNHLY, FYNNEI. V was trimmed by 3 bases and J by 5 bases, leaving 19 bases between them. CDR3 amino acids: CASSDSPSASVTGELFF. In DNA, the CDR3 is TGTGCCAGCAGTGATTCTCCCTCTGCTAGCGTAACCGGGGAGCTGTTTTTT.